Below are 14 T cell receptor beta chains sequenced from a single sample in a study of blood T cell repertoires in COVID-19. Repertoires were generated with immunoSEQ multiplex PCR, while TCRdb's copy carries only in-frame clones and drops some. Of some 65,000 clones in the sample, less than 90% were seen once. The sample was peripheral blood. Source of these receptors: a man older than 75 with acute or convalescent COVID-19.

V gene TRBV11-2 combines with J gene TRBJ2-1; perhaps TRBD2 as D (6 bases). Trimming left V 3 bases short and J 8 bases short, with 14 bases between. The length of the CDR3 is 14 residues. Germline values: CDR1 SGHAT, CDR2 FQNNGV. The CDR3 spells CASSFIQGGDEQFF. Here the CDR3 DNA reads TGTGCCAGCAGCTTTATTCAGGGAGGCGATGAGCAGTTCTTC.

The rearrangement links TRBV12-3 or TRBV12-4 to TRBJ2-3, with D maybe TRBD1 (6 bases). The CDR3 runs to 12 residues. The V and J ends lost 5 bases and 9 bases respectively, with 12 bases between them. CDR3 nucleotide sequence: TGTGCCAGCAGTGAACAGGGATTCACGCAGTATTTT. Translation: CASSEQGFTQYF.

The sample holds one count of this clone. V gene TRBV7-2 combines with J gene TRBJ2-1, with 8 bases that match TRBD2. The CDR3 has 14 amino acids. Germline CDR1 reads SGHTA; CDR2 reads FQGNSA. V lost 1 base and J lost 4; bases outside the gene matches: 0. For the CDR3, the DNA is TGTGCCAGCAGCTTAGGACTAGCGTACAATGAGCAGTTCTTC. It yields the protein CASSLGLAYNEQFF.

The V gene is TRBV24-1, the J gene TRBJ2-1, with 11 bases aligning to TRBD2. The CDR3 consists of 15 residues. Germline lookup yields CDR1 KGHDR and CDR2 SFDVKD. V lost 6 bases, J lost 4 bases, and 4 bases stayed unmatched. The CDR3, as DNA: TGTGCCACCAGTAGTGTAGCGGGAGGGTACAATGAGCAGTTCTTC. Amino acids: CATSSVAGGYNEQFF.

The chain uses TRBV4-1 and TRBJ1-6; D is unclear. Per germline, CDR1 MGHRA and CDR2 YSYEKL. CDR3 length equals 13 residues. The V and J ends lost 2 bases and 9 bases respectively, with 8 bases between them. The CDR3 nucleotides are TGCGCCAGCAGCCAACTGGCAGGTTCACCCCTCCACTTT. Translating gives CASSQLAGSPLHF.

The chain links TRBV10-1 to TRBJ2-5; TRBD2 agrees at 11 bases. CDR3 length equals 16 residues. V dropped 2 bases and J dropped 2; count of bases not matched to a gene: 4. Germline values: CDR1 WNHNN, CDR2 SYGVQD (reference sequence). CDR3 region: CASSEGGLAAQETQYF. CDR3 nucleotide sequence: TGCGCCAGCAGTGAGGGGGGACTAGCGGCGCAAGAGACCCAGTACTTC.

The chain is built from TRBV5-1 and TRBJ1-6, with D uncertain. Germline lookup yields CDR1 SGHRS and CDR2 YFSETQ. V was shortened by 0 bases and J by 8 bases, with 9 bases between the two germline ends. The CDR3 contains 14 residues. The CDR3 spells CASSLDRVYSPLHF. CDR3 nucleotides: TGCGCCAGCAGCTTGGACAGAGTTTATTCACCCCTCCACTTT.

The chain uses TRBV9 and TRBJ2-1, with 7 bases identical to TRBD1. Germline-derived CDR1 and CDR2 are SGDLS and YYNGEE. The CDR3 has 15 residues. J was trimmed by 5 bases and V by 3 bases; bases with no gene match: 8. In DNA, the CDR3 is TGTGCCAGCAGCGCGTCGGACAGGCCCGACAATGAGCAGTTCTTC. Residues: CASSASDRPDNEQFF.

The chain has TRBV9 and TRBJ1-6; possible D gene TRBD1, 5 bases. V lost 2 bases and J lost 7, with 13 bases in between. Per germline, CDR1 SGDLS and CDR2 YYNGEE. The CDR3 is 15 amino acids. The CDR3, as DNA: TGTGCCAGCAGCGTCGCCCCGGGGGGGAATTCACCCCTCCACTTT. It translates to CASSVAPGGNSPLHF.

CDR3 sequence reads: CASSFRGGQPQHF. The CDR3 DNA is TGTGCCAGCAGTTTCCGGGGGGGACAGCCCCAGCATTTT. The chain combines TRBV12-3 or TRBV12-4 with TRBJ1-5; D perhaps matches TRBD1 (5 bases). V was trimmed by 3 bases and J by 7 bases, leaving 10 bases between them. The CDR3 runs 13 residues.

The chain recombines TRBV4-1 with TRBJ2-1; no clear D gene. The length of the CDR3 is 16 residues. The germline gives CDR1 MGHRA, CDR2 YSYEKL. V lost 0 bases, J lost 4 bases, and 13 bases lay in between. The CDR3 reads CASSQETSPKYNEQFF. CDR3 DNA sequence: TGCGCCAGCAGCCAAGAAACAAGTCCGAAGTACAATGAGCAGTTCTTC.

The chain uses TRBV4-2 and TRBJ1-1, with 10 bases fitting TRBD1. V was pared by 2 bases and J by 4 bases, with 4 bases of the junction left unmatched. Per the germline V gene, CDR1 is LGHNA and CDR2 is YNFKEQ. CDR3 size: 15 residues. CDR3 DNA: TGTGCCAGCAGCCAACCGAGGACAGGGGGCACTGAAGCTTTCTTT. It translates to CASSQPRTGGTEAFF.

CDR3 nucleotide sequence: TGTGCCAGCAGCCGGGACAGGTTAGGCAGCATTCAGTACTTC. This encodes CASSRDRLGSIQYF. The chain employs TRBV7-8 and TRBJ2-4; the match to TRBD1 covers 8 bases. Germline assignment: CDR1 SGHVS and CDR2 FQNEAQ. With V trimmed by 5 bases and J by 9 bases, 9 bases remained unmatched. The CDR3 runs 14 residues.

The chain uses TRBV4-1 and TRBJ1-1, with TRBD1 as a possible D gene (6 bases). Trimming removed 3 bases at V and 0 bases at J, with 17 bases between. Germline V gives CDR1 MGHRA, CDR2 YSYEKL. The length of the CDR3 is 17 residues. DNA of the CDR3: TGCGCCAGCAGCCACCCTCATCAGGGGAGCATGAACACTGAAGCTTTCTTT. Translated: CASSHPHQGSMNTEAFF.